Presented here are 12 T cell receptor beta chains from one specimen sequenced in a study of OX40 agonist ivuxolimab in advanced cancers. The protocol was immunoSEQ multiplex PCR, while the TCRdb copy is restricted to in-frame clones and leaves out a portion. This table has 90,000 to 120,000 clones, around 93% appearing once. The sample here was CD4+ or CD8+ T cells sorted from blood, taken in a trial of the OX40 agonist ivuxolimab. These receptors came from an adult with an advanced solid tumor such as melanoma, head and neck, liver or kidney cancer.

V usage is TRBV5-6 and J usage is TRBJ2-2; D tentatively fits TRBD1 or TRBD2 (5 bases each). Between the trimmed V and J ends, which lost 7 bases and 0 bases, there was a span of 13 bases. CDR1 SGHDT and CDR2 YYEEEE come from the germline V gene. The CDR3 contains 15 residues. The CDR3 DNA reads TGTGCCAGCGTTACCGGGACCGCGAACACCGGGGAGCTGTTTTTT. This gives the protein CASVTGTANTGELFF.

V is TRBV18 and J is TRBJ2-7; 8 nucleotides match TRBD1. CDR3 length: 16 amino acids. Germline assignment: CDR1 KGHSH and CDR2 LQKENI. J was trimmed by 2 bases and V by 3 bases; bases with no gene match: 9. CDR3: CASSPRTTGDAYEQYF. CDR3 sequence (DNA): TGTGCCAGCTCACCCCGAACGACAGGGGATGCCTACGAGCAGTACTTC.

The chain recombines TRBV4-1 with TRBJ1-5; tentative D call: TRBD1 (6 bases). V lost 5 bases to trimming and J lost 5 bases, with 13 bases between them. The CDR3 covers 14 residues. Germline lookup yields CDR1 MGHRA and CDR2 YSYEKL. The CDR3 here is CASSDSGGYQPQHF. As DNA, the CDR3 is TGCGCCAGCAGCGACTCGGGGGGCTATCAGCCCCAGCATTTT.

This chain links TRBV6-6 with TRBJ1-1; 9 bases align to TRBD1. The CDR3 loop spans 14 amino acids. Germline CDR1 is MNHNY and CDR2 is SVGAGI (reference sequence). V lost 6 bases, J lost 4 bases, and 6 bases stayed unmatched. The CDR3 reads CASSQQGAGTEAFF. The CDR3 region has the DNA TGTGCCAGCAGCCAACAGGGGGCGGGCACTGAAGCTTTCTTT.

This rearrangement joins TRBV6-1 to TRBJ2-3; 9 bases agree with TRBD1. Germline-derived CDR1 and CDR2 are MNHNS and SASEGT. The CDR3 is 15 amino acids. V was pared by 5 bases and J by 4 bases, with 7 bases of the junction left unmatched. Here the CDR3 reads CASSPGQGLPDTQYF. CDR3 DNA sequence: TGTGCCAGCAGTCCGGGACAGGGCCTCCCAGATACGCAGTATTTT.

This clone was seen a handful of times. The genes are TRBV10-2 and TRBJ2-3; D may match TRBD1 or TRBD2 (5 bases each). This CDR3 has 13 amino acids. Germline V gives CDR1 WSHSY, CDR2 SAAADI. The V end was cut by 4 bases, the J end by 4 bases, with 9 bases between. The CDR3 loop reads CASSGQGPDTQYF. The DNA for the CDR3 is TGCGCCAGCAGTGGGCAGGGACCAGATACGCAGTATTTT.

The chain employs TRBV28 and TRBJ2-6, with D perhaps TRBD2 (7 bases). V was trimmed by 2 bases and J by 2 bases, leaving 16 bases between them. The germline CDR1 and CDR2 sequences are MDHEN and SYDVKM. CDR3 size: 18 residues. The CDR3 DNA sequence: TGTGCCAGCAGTTTAGCAGGGAGGGGGATAACTGGGGCCAACGTCCTGACTTTC. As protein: CASSLAGRGITGANVLTF.

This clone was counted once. As DNA, the CDR3 is TGTGCCAGCAGGTACTCCTGGGACTATGGCTACACCTTC. It translates to CASRYSWDYGYTF. The chain couples TRBV28 to TRBJ1-2, with D uncertain. Germline V gene sequence: CDR1 MDHEN, CDR2 SYDVKM. The CDR3 consists of 13 residues. Trimming took 6 bases from V and 3 from J, leaving 11 bases between them.

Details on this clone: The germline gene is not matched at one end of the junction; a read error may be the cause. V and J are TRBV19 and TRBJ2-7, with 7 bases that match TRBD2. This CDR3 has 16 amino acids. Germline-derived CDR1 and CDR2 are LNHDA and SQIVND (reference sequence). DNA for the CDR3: TGTGCCAGTAGTATCTCCCCCGGCGGGAGTCTCTACGAGCAGTGCTTC. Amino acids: CASSISPGGSLYEQCF.

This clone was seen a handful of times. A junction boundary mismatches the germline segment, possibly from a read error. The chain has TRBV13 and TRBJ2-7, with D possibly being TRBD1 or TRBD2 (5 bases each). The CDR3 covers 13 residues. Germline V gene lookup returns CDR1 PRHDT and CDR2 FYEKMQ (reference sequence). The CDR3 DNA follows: TGTGCCAGCAGCCTAGGGCGGTGGGGGGAGCAGTACTTC. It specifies CASSLGRWGEQYF.

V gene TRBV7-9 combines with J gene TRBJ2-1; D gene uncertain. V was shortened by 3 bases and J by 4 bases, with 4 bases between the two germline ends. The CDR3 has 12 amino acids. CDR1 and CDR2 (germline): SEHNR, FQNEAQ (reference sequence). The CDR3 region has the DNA TGTGCCAGCAGCTTCAAATACAATGAGCAGTTCTTC. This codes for CASSFKYNEQFF.

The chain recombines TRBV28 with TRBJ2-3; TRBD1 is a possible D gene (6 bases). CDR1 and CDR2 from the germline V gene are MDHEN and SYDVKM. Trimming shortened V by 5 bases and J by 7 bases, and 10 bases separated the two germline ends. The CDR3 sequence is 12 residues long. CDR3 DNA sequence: TGTGCCAGCAGTGAGAGGGGGAATACGCAGTATTTT. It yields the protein CASSERGNTQYF.